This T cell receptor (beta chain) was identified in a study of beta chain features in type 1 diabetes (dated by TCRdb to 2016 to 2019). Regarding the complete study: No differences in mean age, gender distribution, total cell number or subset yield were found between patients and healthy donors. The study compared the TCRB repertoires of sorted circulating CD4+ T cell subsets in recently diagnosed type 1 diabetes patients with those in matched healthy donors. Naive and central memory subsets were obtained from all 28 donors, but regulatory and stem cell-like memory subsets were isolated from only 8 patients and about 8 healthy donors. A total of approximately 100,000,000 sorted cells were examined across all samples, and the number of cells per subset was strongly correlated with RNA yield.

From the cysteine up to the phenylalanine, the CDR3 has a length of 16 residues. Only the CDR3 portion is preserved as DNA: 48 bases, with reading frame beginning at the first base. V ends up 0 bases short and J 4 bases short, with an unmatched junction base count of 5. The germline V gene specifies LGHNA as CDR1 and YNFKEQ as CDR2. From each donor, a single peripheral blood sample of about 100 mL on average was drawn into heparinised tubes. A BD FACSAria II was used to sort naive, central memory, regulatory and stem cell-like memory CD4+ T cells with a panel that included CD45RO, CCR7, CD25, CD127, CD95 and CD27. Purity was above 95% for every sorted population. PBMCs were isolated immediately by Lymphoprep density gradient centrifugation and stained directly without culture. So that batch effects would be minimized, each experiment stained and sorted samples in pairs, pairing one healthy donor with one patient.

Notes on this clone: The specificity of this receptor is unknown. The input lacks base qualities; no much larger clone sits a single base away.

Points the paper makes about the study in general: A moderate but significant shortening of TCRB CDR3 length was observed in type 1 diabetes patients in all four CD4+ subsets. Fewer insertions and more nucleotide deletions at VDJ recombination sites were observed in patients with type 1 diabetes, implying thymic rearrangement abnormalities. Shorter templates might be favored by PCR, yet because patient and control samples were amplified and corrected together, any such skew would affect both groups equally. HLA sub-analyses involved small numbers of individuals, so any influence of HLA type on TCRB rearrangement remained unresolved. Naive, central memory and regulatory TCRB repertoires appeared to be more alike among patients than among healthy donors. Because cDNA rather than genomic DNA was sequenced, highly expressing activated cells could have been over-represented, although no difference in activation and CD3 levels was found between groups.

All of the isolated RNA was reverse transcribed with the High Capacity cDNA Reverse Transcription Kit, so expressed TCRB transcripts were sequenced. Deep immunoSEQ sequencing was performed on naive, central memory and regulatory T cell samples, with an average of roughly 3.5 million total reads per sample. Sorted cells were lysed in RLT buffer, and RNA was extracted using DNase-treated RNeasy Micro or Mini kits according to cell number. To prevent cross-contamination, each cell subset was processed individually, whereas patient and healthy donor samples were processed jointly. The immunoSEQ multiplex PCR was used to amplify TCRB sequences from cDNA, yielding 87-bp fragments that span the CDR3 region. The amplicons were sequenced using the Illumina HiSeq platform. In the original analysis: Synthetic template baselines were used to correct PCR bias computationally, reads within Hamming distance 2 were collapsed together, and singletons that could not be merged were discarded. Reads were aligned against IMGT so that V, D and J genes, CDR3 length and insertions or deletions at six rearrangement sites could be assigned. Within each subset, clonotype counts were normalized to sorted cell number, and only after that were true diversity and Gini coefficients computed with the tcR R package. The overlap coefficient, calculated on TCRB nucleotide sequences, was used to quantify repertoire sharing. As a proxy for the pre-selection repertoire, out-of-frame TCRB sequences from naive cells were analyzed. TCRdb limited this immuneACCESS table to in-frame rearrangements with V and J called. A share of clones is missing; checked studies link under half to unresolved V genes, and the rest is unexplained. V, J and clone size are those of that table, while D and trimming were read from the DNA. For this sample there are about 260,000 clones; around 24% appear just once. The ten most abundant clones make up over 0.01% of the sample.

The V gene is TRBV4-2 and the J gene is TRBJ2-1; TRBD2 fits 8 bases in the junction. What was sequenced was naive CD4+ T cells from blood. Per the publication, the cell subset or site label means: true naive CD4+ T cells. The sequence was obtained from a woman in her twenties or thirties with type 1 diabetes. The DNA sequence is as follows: TGTGCCAGCAGCCAAGAGCGGCGGGAGGAATACAATGAGCAGTTCTTC. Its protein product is CASSQERREEYNEQFF.